This T cell receptor beta chain is from a study of T-cell memory formation after mild COVID-19. This clonotype was observed many times. Its specificity is not known. TCRdb recomputed calls from the 5' RACE reads with MiXCR, one row per CDR3 protein. This sample carries approximately 210,000 distinct CDR3 sequences, around 16% of them seen once, and the ten largest clones take around 2.4%. Whole-study results and caveats: Pre-infection memory already had some responding clones, implying cross-reactive memory joined. Day 15 to 85 contractors were CD4/CD8 balanced; later expanders leaned CD4+. Mainly CM and EM harbored the contracting CD4+ clones; mainly EMRA harbored the CD8+ ones. What remained unconfirmed was the SARS-CoV-2 specificity of second-wave clones peaking on day 37.

The CDR3 contains 14 residues. The V gene lost 3 bases and the J gene lost 3 bases, with 12 bases spanning the gap. The germline CDR1 and CDR2 sequences are LNHDA and SQIVND (reference sequence). The TCR sequence derives from an adult woman who had mild COVID-19 (a few samples of this study predate the infection). Cell type and time point are not known. Specimen: PBMCs or a T cell subset sorted from them (not recorded which). V gene TRBV19 combines with J gene TRBJ2-7; D gene unclear. The CDR3 bases are TGTGCCAGTAGTATCTTGGCCCAGAGCTACGAGCAGTACTTC. Translation: CASSILAQSYEQYF.